A single sample is the source of the 20 T cell receptor beta chains below, sequenced in a study of metastatic and nonmetastatic thyroid tumors (dated by TCRdb to between 2020 and 2021). Library method: PCR. The reads were generated on an Illumina HiSeq 4000. In-frame beta chains were kept once TCRdb had trimmed the public reads at Q25 with fastp and called clones with MiXCR. The sample data list about 92,000 clones, and about 15% of these were observed just once. In total, the top ten clones hold 3.6% of the sample. None of the patients had been given any treatment before thyroid surgery. The specimen sequenced was blood. The receptors come from a female donor with papillary thyroid cancer or a benign thyroid nodule (not recorded which). Some clones in this sample may be carry-over from other donors' samples.

V gene TRBV3-1 combines with J gene TRBJ1-1; D might be TRBD1 (5 bases). V was clipped by 1 base and J by 1 base, with 7 bases between them. The CDR3 sequence is 14 residues long. The germline V gene encodes CDR1 LGHDT and CDR2 YNNKEL (reference sequence). This CDR3 reads CASSQGQKNTEAFF. The CDR3 nucleotides read TGTGCCAGCAGCCAAGGACAGAAGAACACTGAAGCTTTCTTT.

The rearrangement joins TRBV6-5 to TRBJ2-7, with TRBD1 matching 7 bases. V shed 1 base and J 7 bases; nucleotides not matched to a gene: 10. CDR1 is MNHEY and CDR2 is SVGAGI in the germline V gene. There are 15 residues in the CDR3. DNA for the CDR3: TGTGCCAGCAGTTACTTAGACAGGGCCGTTGATGAGCAGTACTTC. Protein sequence: CASSYLDRAVDEQYF.

At least ten counts were recorded for this clone. The chain employs TRBV7-9 and TRBJ1-1; TRBD1 might be the D (6 bases). From germline, CDR1 is SEHNR and CDR2 FQNEAQ (reference sequence). The CDR3 is 13 residues long. The V end lost 5 bases, the J end lost 10 bases, and 17 bases lay between the germline ends. This CDR3 reads CASSPDWKGGAFF. The CDR3 DNA is TGTGCCAGCAGCCCCGACTGGAAAGGGGGAGCTTTCTTT.

There are many counts of this clone. The chain combines TRBV5-4 with TRBJ2-7; 8 nucleotides match TRBD2. This CDR3 has 15 amino acids. CDR1 and CDR2 (germline): SGHNT, YYREEE (reference sequence). Trimming at V came to 2 bases and at J to 2 bases, leaving 6 bases not matched to a gene. The CDR3, as DNA: TGTGCCAGCAGCTTCCTAGCGGGTCAAGCCTACGAGCAGTACTTC. Protein: CASSFLAGQAYEQYF.

In its sample, this clone was seen a few times. One end of the junction does not line up with germline, which may come from a read error. The rearrangement joins TRBV9 to TRBJ2-3; D is unclear. Germline V gene lookup returns CDR1 SGDLS and CDR2 YYNGEE. CDR3 length equals 11 residues. CDR3 coding DNA: TGCTCCAGCAGCTCGGGAGATACGCAGTATTTT. Translation: CSSSSGDTQYF.

This clone was seen ten or more times. The chain joins TRBV6-4 to TRBJ2-1; 7 bases match TRBD2. The germline V gene encodes CDR1 MRHNA and CDR2 SNTAGT. CDR3 length: 15 residues. The V gene end was trimmed by 2 bases and the J gene end by 6 bases; junction bases not matched to a gene: 7. CDR3 coding DNA: TGTGCCAGCAGTGACGGGACTACAGACGTCAATGAGCAGTTCTTC. As protein: CASSDGTTDVNEQFF.

In its sample, this clone was seen many times. This sample includes further DNA sequences coding for the same CDR3. This chain connects TRBV28 to TRBJ1-4, with no clear D. Between the trimmed V and J ends, which lost 2 bases and 1 base, there was a span of 8 bases. CDR1 and CDR2 from the germline V gene are MDHEN and SYDVKM. The CDR3 extends over 15 amino acids. The chain's CDR3 is CASSLLRGTNEKLFF. CDR3 bases: TGTGCCAGCAGTTTACTCCGAGGAACTAATGAAAAACTGTTTTTT. The entire variable domain, with the rest obtained from reference TRBV28 and TRBJ1-4, is as follows: DVKVTQSSRYLVKRTGEKVFLECVQDMDHENMFWYRQDPGLGLRLIYFSYDVKMKEKGDIPEGYSVSREKKERFSLILESASTNQTSMYLCASSLLRGTNEKLFFGSGTQLSVL.

This clone was recorded many times. The CDR3, as DNA: TGTGCCAGCAGCTACACTATAGATACGCAGTATTTT. This encodes CASSYTIDTQYF. This rearrangement joins TRBV11-2 to TRBJ2-3; unclear D gene. The CDR3 runs 12 residues. Germline assignment: CDR1 SGHAT and CDR2 FQNNGV. Deletions cut 4 bases from V and 5 bases from J, with 7 bases between. The full variable domain, with the rest looked up from reference TRBV11-2 and TRBJ2-3, is EAGVAQSPRYKIIEKRQSVAFWCNPISGHATLYWYQQILGQGPKLLIQFQNNGVVDDSQLPKDRFSAERLKGVDSTLKIQPAKLEDSAVYLCASSYTIDTQYFGPGTRLTVL.

This clone was detected a few times. The CDR3 DNA reads as TGTGCCAGCAGTTACTCCCCCGGTATCGCCTCTGGTGGCTACACCTTC. Its protein is CASSYSPGIASGGYTF. The chain combines TRBV6-5 with TRBJ1-2; D uncertain. Germline V gene sequence: CDR1 MNHEY, CDR2 SVGAGI. Trimming removed 0 bases at V and 7 bases at J, with 18 bases between. The CDR3 has 16 residues.

The V gene is TRBV20-1, the J gene TRBJ2-5; 14 bases agree with TRBD2. The V gene end was trimmed by 1 base and the J gene end by 9 bases; junction bases not matched to a gene: 22. The germline CDR1 and CDR2 sequences are DFQATT and SNEGSKA (reference sequence). The CDR3 has 20 amino acids. In nucleotides, the CDR3 is TGCAGTGCTAGAGGGATCAAAGGACTAGCGGGGGGCCTTTCCCAGGGGTCCCAGTACTTC. Translated, it gives CSARGIKGLAGGLSQGSQYF.

Note on this clone: A clone one base away is much larger, so this may be a read error. The chain employs TRBV20-1 and TRBJ2-7; a possible D gene is TRBD1 (5 bases). The CDR3 is made up of 12 amino acids. Germline V gene data show CDR1 as DFQATT and CDR2 as SNEGSKA (reference sequence). Trimming took off 2 bases at V and 2 bases at J, with 7 bases between the two ends. The CDR3 is CSARWGTYEQYF. CDR3 DNA: TGCAGTGCTAGATGGGGCACCTACGAGCAGTACTTC.

This clone was observed a handful of times. The chain recombines TRBV2 with TRBJ2-7; TRBD1 might be the D (5 bases). Germline assignment: CDR1 SNHLY and CDR2 FYNNEI. With 7 bases removed from V and 5 bases from J, the gap between germline ends came to 15 bases. CDR3 length: 13 residues. CDR3 in amino acids: CASKPQGTHEQYF. The CDR3 nucleotides are TGTGCCAGCAAACCCCAGGGTACCCACGAGCAGTACTTC.

Concerning this clone: A much bigger clone sits one base away, suggesting this may be a read error. The J gene is TRBJ2-7, the V gene TRBV5-6, with 7 bases that match TRBD2. Germline CDR1 SGHDT, CDR2 YYEEEE. The CDR3 is made up of 15 amino acids. In nucleotides, the CDR3 is TGTGCCAGCAGCTTACTTCTAGCGGCCTCCTACGAGCATTACTTC. It specifies CASSLLLAASYEHYF.

In its sample, this clone was seen many times. The rearrangement links TRBV19 to TRBJ1-1; D may be TRBD1 (6 bases). Between the trimmed V and J ends, which lost 5 bases and 1 base, there was a span of 8 bases. The germline CDR1 and CDR2 sequences are LNHDA and SQIVND (reference sequence). The CDR3 has 13 amino acids. In nucleotides, the CDR3 is TGTGCCAGTAGTTCGACAGGGAACACTGAAGCTTTCTTT. Amino acid sequence: CASSSTGNTEAFF. The full variable domain, with the rest looked up from reference TRBV19 and TRBJ1-1, is DGGITQSPKYLFRKEGQNVTLSCEQNLNHDAMYWYRQDPGQGLRLIYYSQIVNDFQKGDIAEGYSVSREKKESFPLTVTSAQKNPTAFYLCASSSTGNTEAFFGQGTRLTVV.

This clone was counted at least ten times. This sequence joins TRBV28 and TRBJ1-2, with D maybe TRBD1 (5 bases). The length of the CDR3 is 11 residues. Germline V gene data show CDR1 as MDHEN and CDR2 as SYDVKM. V gave up 6 bases and J gave up 5 bases, with 7 bases separating them. Written as DNA, the CDR3 is TGTGCCAGCAGGAGGGGATATGGCTACACCTTC. Protein product: CASRRGYGYTF.

This clone was observed at least ten times. The J gene is TRBJ2-1, the V gene TRBV27; TRBD1 or TRBD2 may be the D gene (6 bases each). With 5 bases removed from V and 0 bases from J, the gap between germline ends came to 20 bases. Germline CDR1 is MNHEY and CDR2 is SMNVEV (reference sequence). The CDR3 has 18 amino acids. CDR3 protein: CASSPDGGRTTSYNEQFF. Here the CDR3 DNA reads TGTGCCAGCAGTCCCGATGGGGGGCGGACAACCTCCTACAATGAGCAGTTCTTC.

This sequence joins TRBV2 and TRBJ1-2; D is undetermined. V was clipped by 7 bases and J by 1 base, with 19 bases between them. The germline V gene has CDR1 SNHLY and CDR2 FYNNEI. The CDR3 extends over 16 amino acids. The CDR3 DNA reads TGTGCCAGCAACCCCTCAGAGGGCGCGTGTAACTATGGCTACACCTTC. Its translation: CASNPSEGACNYGYTF. The full variable domain, completed using reference TRBV2 and TRBJ1-2, is EPEVTQTPSHQVTQMGQEVILRCVPISNHLYFYWYRQILGQKVEFLVSFYNNEISEKSEIFDDQFSVERPDGSNFTLKIRSTKLEDSAMYFCASNPSEGACNYGYTFGSGTRLTVV.

At least ten counts were recorded for this clone. This chain uses TRBV9 with TRBJ2-5; the match to TRBD2 covers 7 bases. J lost 5 bases, V lost 4 bases, and 8 bases had no gene match. Germline lookup yields CDR1 SGDLS and CDR2 YYNGEE. The CDR3 contains 14 residues. CDR3 in amino acids: CASSLGTTRETQYF. CDR3 bases: TGTGCCAGCAGCCTTGGGACTACCAGGGAGACCCAGTACTTC.

At least ten counts were recorded for this clone. J is TRBJ1-1 and V is TRBV19, with 12 bases matching TRBD1. CDR3 length equals 16 residues. The ends lost 3 bases at V and 7 bases at J; junction bases unmatched: 9. Germline V gives CDR1 LNHDA, CDR2 SQIVND (reference sequence). The DNA of the CDR3 is TGTGCCAGTAGTATGTACTCGGGACAGGGGGCCGGTGAAGCTTTCTTT. Its protein product is CASSMYSGQGAGEAFF.

This clone was recorded at least ten times. The chain joins TRBV12-3 or TRBV12-4 to TRBJ1-1; no definite D call. V was clipped by 6 bases and J by 0 bases, with 8 bases between them. The CDR3 is 13 residues long. The CDR3 coding sequence is TGTGCCAGCAGCGCTAGTATGAACACTGAAGCTTTCTTT. Its protein product is CASSASMNTEAFF.